A selection of T cell receptor beta chains follows, all from one sample in a study of blood T cell repertoires in COVID-19. Some clones are missing from TCRdb's copy, which holds only in-frame ones; the method was immunoSEQ multiplex PCR. The table has 230,000 or so clones, about 79% seen once. The sample taken for sequencing was peripheral blood. These receptor sequences come from a middle-aged man who had recovered from COVID-19. The CDR3 runs from the conserved cysteine through the conserved F or W. Each record gives: V gene, clone size, D gene, J gene, CDR3 protein, CDR3 DNA. A D gene is named only where the DNA matches it firmly. A clone size is listed for some rows: how often the clone was seen (once, few, many), or a class if it is expanded.

TRBV15,NA,NA,TRBJ2-3,CATSWGGGPDTQYF,TGTGCCACCAGCTGGGGAGGGGGTCCAGATACGCAGTATTTT
TRBV5-4,NA,TRBD1,TRBJ1-5,CASSVGGGGNQPQHF,TGTGCCAGCAGCGTGGGAGGGGGCGGCAATCAGCCCCAGCATTTT
TRBV19,NA,TRBD1,TRBJ1-2,CASSPAPGQGNGYTF,TGTGCCAGTAGTCCTGCCCCCGGACAGGGCAATGGCTACACCTTC
TRBV10-3,few,NA,TRBJ1-1,CALRDSPNTEAFF,TGTGCCCTCCGTGACAGTCCGAACACTGAAGCTTTCTTT
TRBV21-1,NA,NA,TRBJ1-3,CASGYCQGGLGAGNTIYF,TGTGCCAGCGGGTACTGTCAGGGGGGCCTGGGGGCTGGAAACACCATATATTTT
TRBV12-5,NA,TRBD1,TRBJ1-5,CASGPDRASNQPQHF,TGTGCTAGTGGCCCAGACAGGGCCAGCAATCAGCCCCAGCATTTT
TRBV12-3/TRBV12-4,NA,NA,TRBJ2-1,CASSSPRNEQFF,TGTGCCAGCAGTTCGCCGCGCAATGAGCAGTTCTTC
TRBV15,NA,TRBD2,TRBJ2-7,CATSRGTSGSWVYEQYF,TGTGCCACCAGCAGAGGGACTAGCGGGAGCTGGGTCTACGAGCAGTACTTC
TRBV4-3,NA,NA,TRBJ1-1,CASSQVRSSGVTEAFF,TGCGCCAGCAGCCAAGTCAGATCTTCCGGGGTGACTGAAGCTTTCTTT
TRBV5-6,NA,TRBD1,TRBJ1-3,CASSLTRGPGNTIYF,TGTGCCAGCAGCCTGACCAGGGGGCCAGGAAACACCATATATTTT
TRBV29-1,NA,TRBD2,TRBJ2-7,CSVEDWASGSRAPYEQYF,TGCAGCGTTGAAGACTGGGCTAGCGGGAGTCGGGCACCCTACGAGCAGTACTTC